These T cell receptor beta chains were read from a single sample in a study of shared clonotypes between healthy human individuals. Measured with immunoSEQ multiplex PCR; TCRdb has only the in-frame clones, and not every one. The sample shows over a million clones, around four fifths of them seen only once. The sequenced sample was memory CD4+ T cells sorted from blood. These receptors were obtained from a man in his late teens or twenties in good health. Each CDR3 is given with its conserved first and last residue. D genes are given only for firm matches. Some rows mark clone size as missing; the rest say once, few, many or name a class of expanded clone.

>TRBV19|TRBD1|-|TRBJ1-1
CASSVGTGGATAEAFF
TGTGCCAGTAGTGTCGGGACAGGGGGCGCAACTGCTGAAGCTTTCTTT
>TRBV4-1|-|-|TRBJ2-4
CASSQVRLDGIAKNIQYF
TGCGCCAGCAGCCAAGTGAGGCTCGACGGAATAGCCAAAAACATTCAGTACTTC
>TRBV28|-|-|TRBJ2-2
CASSPQGAGTGELFF
TGTGCCAGCAGTCCCCAGGGAGCTGGCACCGGGGAGCTGTTTTTT
>TRBV6-5|TRBD2|-|TRBJ2-1
CASSLRGAGVYEQFF
TGTGCCAGCAGTCTCCGTGGAGCGGGAGTGTATGAGCAGTTCTTC
>TRBV5-1|-|-|TRBJ2-3
CASSLDSRVGTDTQYF
TGCGCCAGCAGCTTGGATTCCAGGGTGGGCACAGATACGCAGTATTTT
>TRBV2|TRBD1|-|TRBJ1-1
CASTAGQRTEAFF
TGTGCCAGCACCGCGGGACAGCGGACTGAAGCTTTCTTT
>TRBV6-1|TRBD1|-|TRBJ1-2
CASSVLDRGFSGYTF
TGTGCCAGCAGTGTTCTGGACAGGGGGTTCAGTGGCTACACCTTC
>TRBV7-9|TRBD2|-|TRBJ2-1
CASSFRLAPYNEQFF
TGTGCCAGCAGCTTTCGACTAGCCCCCTACAATGAGCAGTTCTTC
>TRBV7-2|-|few|TRBJ2-3
CASSRIQADTDTQYF
TGTGCCAGCAGCCGCATCCAGGCAGACACAGATACGCAGTATTTT
>TRBV10-2|TRBD1|-|TRBJ1-1
CASRGTGSSTEAFF
TGCGCCAGCAGAGGGACAGGGAGTAGTACTGAAGCTTTCTTT
>TRBV6-6|-|-|TRBJ1-1
CASRQGPAEAFF
TGTGCCAGCAGACAGGGCCCGGCTGAAGCTTTCTTT
>TRBV7-2|-|once|TRBJ2-4
CASSKTLGLVENIQYF
TGTGCCAGCAGCAAAACCTTGGGACTGGTTGAAAACATTCAGTACTTC
>TRBV7-2|-|-|TRBJ2-3
CASSGLTDTQYF
TGTGCCAGCAGCGGACTTACAGATACGCAGTATTTT
>TRBV5-4|TRBD2|-|TRBJ2-1
CASSSGTSIHNEQFF
TGTGCCAGCAGTTCCGGGACTAGCATCCACAATGAGCAGTTCTTC
>TRBV18|-|-|TRBJ2-6
CASSPRGTGANVLTF
TGTGCCAGCTCACCACGGGGGACTGGGGCCAACGTCCTGACTTTC
>TRBV5-1|-|-|TRBJ2-5
CASSRSSGETQYF
TGCGCCAGCAGTCGGTCCTCCGGGGAGACCCAGTACTTC
>TRBV6-1|-|-|TRBJ2-7
CASSESGPYEQYF
TGTGCCAGCAGTGAGTCGGGACCCTACGAGCAGTACTTC
>TRBV18|TRBD2|-|TRBJ2-1
CASSHKLAGSFYNEQFF
TGTGCCAGCTCACACAAACTAGCGGGGTCTTTCTACAATGAGCAGTTCTTC
>TRBV27|TRBD1|-|TRBJ2-2
CASTSGQYTGELFF
TGTGCCAGCACCTCGGGACAGTACACCGGGGAGCTGTTTTTT
>TRBV30|-|-|TRBJ2-7
CAWDKQNSYEQYF
TGTGCCTGGGATAAACAGAATTCCTACGAGCAGTACTTC
>TRBV11-3|-|-|TRBJ1-1
CASSPYGENTEAFF
TGTGCCAGCAGCCCCTACGGGGAGAACACTGAAGCTTTCTTT